Following are 24 T cell receptor beta chains from one sample sequenced in a study of blood T cell repertoires in COVID-19. Using immunoSEQ multiplex PCR, the repertoire was profiled, and TCRdb retains in-frame clones only, with some absent. The repertoire holds about 160,000 clones, with roughly 83% as singletons. The sample consisted of peripheral blood. These receptors were collected from a woman older than 75 with active or convalescent COVID-19.

The chain joins TRBV5-8 to TRBJ1-6; 10 nucleotides align to TRBD1. The CDR3 spans 16 residues. Germline CDR1 is SGHTS and CDR2 is YDEGEE. The trim removed 2 bases at V and 7 bases at J, leaving 6 bases unmatched. CDR3 bases: TGTGCCAGCAGCTTAAAAGACAGGGGGCGGAATTCACCCCTCCACTTT. It translates to CASSLKDRGRNSPLHF.

The V and J genes are TRBV6-1 and TRBJ1-2, with D maybe TRBD1 (5 bases). Trimming took 3 bases from V and 7 from J, leaving 15 bases between them. CDR3 length: 14 amino acids. CDR1 and CDR2 (germline): MNHNS, SASEGT. The DNA of the CDR3 is TGTGCCAGCAGTGACAGGGTCGAACTTGGTGGCTACACCTTC. Encoded protein: CASSDRVELGGYTF.

The chain is built from TRBV30 and TRBJ1-1; D gene unclear. Germline V gene sequence: CDR1 GTSNPN, CDR2 SVGIG (reference sequence). The CDR3 covers 13 residues. Trimming shortened V by 0 bases and J by 0 bases, and 5 bases separated the two germline ends. CDR3 DNA sequence: TGTGCCTGGAGTGTCTCAGTGAACACTGAAGCTTTCTTT. Translated: CAWSVSVNTEAFF.

The CDR3 DNA is TGTGCCAGCAGTCAAAAGGGGGCCCATTCACCCCTCCACTTT. Translated, it gives CASSQKGAHSPLHF. The genes are TRBV25-1 and TRBJ1-6, with 7 bases that match TRBD1. The CDR3 spans 14 residues. With V trimmed by 5 bases and J by 8 bases, 6 bases remained unmatched. Germline loops: CDR1 MGHDK, CDR2 SYGVNS.

This clone was seen once. This chain links TRBV5-1 with TRBJ1-1, with D uncertain. The CDR3 is 14 amino acids. Germline V lookup: CDR1 SGHRS, CDR2 YFSETQ. V lost 4 bases and J 1 base, leaving 11 bases between the germline ends. CDR3 protein: CASSTGYANTEAFF. In DNA, the CDR3 is TGCGCCAGCAGCACGGGGTATGCGAACACTGAAGCTTTCTTT.

The chain links TRBV5-4 to TRBJ2-1; 9 positions agree with TRBD2. CDR1 and CDR2 (germline): SGHNT, YYREEE (reference sequence). The CDR3 sequence is 16 residues long. The V segment lost 1 base and the J segment 1 base; nucleotides outside the gene matches: 3. The chain's CDR3 is CASSLSSGASYNEQFF. The DNA for the CDR3 is TGTGCCAGCAGCTTGTCTAGCGGGGCTTCCTACAATGAGCAGTTCTTC. Full variable domain (remainder filled in from reference TRBV5-4 and TRBJ2-1): ETGVTQSPTHLIKTRGQQVTLRCSSQSGHNTVSWYQQALGQGPQFIFQYYREEENGRGNFPPRFSGLQFPNYSSELNVNALELDDSALYLCASSLSSGASYNEQFFGPGTRLTVL.

This clone was counted a single time. The DNA of the CDR3 is TGTGCCAGCAAGGAGGGGGGGAACTATAATTCACCCCTCCACTTT. Amino acids: CASKEGGNYNSPLHF. The V and J genes are TRBV6-5 and TRBJ1-6; the D gene is possibly TRBD1 (6 bases). V dropped 7 bases and J dropped 3 bases, with 13 bases sitting between them. This CDR3 region has 15 residues. Germline V CDR1 and CDR2: MNHEY, SVGAGI.

The chain is built from TRBV9 and TRBJ2-3, with 7 bases fitting TRBD1. Germline trimming cut 2 bases from V and 1 base from J; bases unmatched to any gene: 10. This CDR3 comprises 17 residues. The V gene's germline CDR1 is SGDLS and CDR2 YYNGEE. CDR3 sequence: CASSVPRQGHRTDTQYF. Written as DNA, the CDR3 is TGTGCCAGCAGCGTCCCCCGACAGGGACATCGCACAGATACGCAGTATTTT.

The CDR3 bases are TGTGCCAGCAGTGATACTAGCGGGGGGGCCTACGGGGAGCTGTTTTTT. Amino acid sequence: CASSDTSGGAYGELFF. The rearrangement uses TRBV25-1 and TRBJ2-2; the match to TRBD2 covers 13 bases. The CDR3 runs 16 residues. With 3 bases clipped from V and 7 bases from J, the junction kept 5 bases outside the gene matches. Looked up from germline, CDR1 is MGHDK and CDR2 is SYGVNS.

The J gene is TRBJ1-1, the V gene TRBV16, with D perhaps TRBD1 (6 bases). The CDR3 length is 15 residues. CDR1 is KGHSY and CDR2 is FQNENV in the germline V gene. The V and J ends lost 4 bases and 0 bases respectively, with 12 bases between them. CDR3 region: CASSRGGQMNTEAFF. The CDR3 DNA sequence: TGTGCCAGCAGCCGGGGGGGCCAGATGAACACTGAAGCTTTCTTT.

This clone has a handful of counts. The chain couples TRBV5-5 to TRBJ1-6, with D uncertain. Trimming pared 1 base from V and 6 bases from J, leaving 8 bases between. CDR1 and CDR2 (germline): SGHKS, YYEKEE (reference sequence). This CDR3 contains 14 residues. CDR3 sequence reads: CASSLSQINSPLHF. CDR3 bases: TGTGCCAGCAGCTTGTCACAAATTAATTCACCCCTCCACTTT.

The chain links TRBV10-3 to TRBJ2-1, with 15 positions matching TRBD2. The V gene's germline CDR1 is ENHRY and CDR2 SYGVKD. The CDR3 runs to 16 residues. Trimming removed 4 bases from V and 7 bases from J; junction bases left unmatched: 5. Written as DNA, the CDR3 is TGTGCCATCAGTGCGGGACTAGCGGGGGGTGGAAATGAGCAGTTCTTC. Residues: CAISAGLAGGGNEQFF.

V and J are TRBV5-1 and TRBJ2-5; 7 bases align to TRBD2. J gave up 5 bases and V 3 bases, and 4 bases lay outside the gene matches. The CDR3 has 13 residues. Germline V lookup: CDR1 SGHRS, CDR2 YFSETQ. The CDR3 nucleotides read TGCGCCAGCAGCTGGATCGGGGGGGAGACCCAGTACTTC. This codes for CASSWIGGETQYF.

This sequence joins TRBV7-2 and TRBJ1-1; maybe TRBD1 (5 bases). The CDR3 extends over 12 amino acids. The V end lost 6 bases, the J end lost 5 bases, and 10 bases lay between the germline ends. Germline CDR1 and CDR2: SGHTA and FQGNSA. CDR3 coding DNA: TGTGCCAGCAGACCAGGGTTGACTGAAGCTTTCTTT. It translates to CASRPGLTEAFF.

This sequence joins TRBV5-1 and TRBJ2-2, with TRBD2 identical over 7 bases. Germline CDR1 SGHRS, CDR2 YFSETQ. J lost 6 bases, V lost 6 bases, and 14 bases had no gene match. The CDR3 runs to 16 residues. CDR3 nucleotide sequence: TGCGCCAGCAATCCCCGGGGCGGGGGATTCGCCGGGGAGCTGTTTTTT. Encoded protein: CASNPRGGGFAGELFF.

This chain joins TRBV24-1 and TRBJ2-2; D remains ambiguous. The germline gives CDR1 KGHDR, CDR2 SFDVKD. With 4 bases removed from V and 4 bases from J, the gap between germline ends came to 9 bases. The CDR3 loop spans 14 amino acids. The CDR3 bases are TGTGCCACCAGTGACCAACGACTCACCGGGGAGCTGTTTTTT. Its translation: CATSDQRLTGELFF.

This rearrangement joins TRBV28 to TRBJ2-7, with 7 nucleotides matching TRBD1. CDR3 length: 12 residues. Germline V lookup: CDR1 MDHEN, CDR2 SYDVKM. The trim removed 6 bases at V and 8 bases at J, leaving 7 bases unmatched. The CDR3 protein is CASRLGTVKQYF. In DNA, the CDR3 is TGTGCCAGCAGGTTAGGGACAGTCAAGCAGTACTTC.

The chain uses TRBV4-3 and TRBJ2-5; TRBD1 might be the D (6 bases). The CDR3 consists of 14 residues. CDR1 is LGHNA, CDR2 YSLEER, per germline. Trimming stripped 3 bases from V and 6 bases from J, with 14 bases between. In DNA, the CDR3 is TGCGCCAGCAGCCAGGAGGACAGCAGGAAGACCCAGTACTTC. It yields the protein CASSQEDSRKTQYF.

The J gene is TRBJ2-2, the V gene TRBV5-1, with 11 bases identical to TRBD2. Germline V lookup: CDR1 SGHRS, CDR2 YFSETQ. The CDR3 runs 18 residues. J was trimmed by 2 bases and V by 1 base; bases with no gene match: 7. CDR3 region: CASSLIPSGGTNTGELFF. The CDR3 region has the DNA TGCGCCAGCAGCTTGATTCCTAGCGGGGGGACTAACACCGGGGAGCTGTTTTTT. The complete variable domain, with remaining parts taken from reference TRBV5-1 and TRBJ2-2, reads KAGVTQTPRYLIKTRGQQVTLSCSPISGHRSVSWYQQTPGQGLQFLFEYFSETQRNKGNFPGRFSGRQFSNSRSEMNVSTLELGDSALYLCASSLIPSGGTNTGELFFGEGSRLTVL.

In regard to this clone: At one boundary the junction diverges from the germline segment, which might be a read error. This sequence joins TRBV6-5 and TRBJ1-4; tentatively, D is TRBD1 (6 bases). This CDR3 has 14 amino acids. Per germline, CDR1 MNHEY and CDR2 SVGAGI. In nucleotides, the CDR3 is TGTGCCACCAGTCTCTCGGGGCAGGGGGAAAAACTGTTTTTT. Translating gives CATSLSGQGEKLFF.

This clone was seen a few times. The J gene is TRBJ2-5, the V gene TRBV7-9, with 8 bases identical to TRBD2. Germline trimming cut 2 bases from V and 1 base from J; bases unmatched to any gene: 6. The CDR3 runs 16 residues. Per germline, CDR1 SEHNR and CDR2 FQNEAQ (reference sequence). In nucleotides, the CDR3 is TGTGCCAGCAGCTTAAAGCGGGGGCCTACCCAAGAGACCCAGTACTTC. Amino acids: CASSLKRGPTQETQYF.

The chain is built from TRBV10-3 and TRBJ2-7; a possible D gene is TRBD2 (5 bases). V gave up 10 bases and J gave up 4 bases, with 11 bases separating them. CDR1 and CDR2 from the germline V gene are ENHRY and SYGVKD. This CDR3 region has 11 residues. For the CDR3, the DNA is TGTGCCACCTCCCCGGGATACGAGCAGTACTTC. This translates into CATSPGYEQYF.

The chain joins TRBV12-3 or TRBV12-4 to TRBJ1-2; 7 nucleotides align to TRBD1. The CDR3 has 12 amino acids. Trimming took 10 bases from V and 5 from J; bases not matched to a gene: 7. This CDR3 reads CATEDRLYGYTF. The DNA for the CDR3 is TGTGCCACCGAGGACAGGCTTTATGGCTACACCTTC.

The V call is TRBV5-6, the J call TRBJ1-5; the D gene is possibly TRBD1 (5 bases). V was clipped by 2 bases and J by 0 bases, with 9 bases between them. The CDR3 runs 15 residues. Germline assignment: CDR1 SGHDT and CDR2 YYEEEE. The chain's CDR3 is CASSFRRASNQPQHF. CDR3 coding DNA: TGTGCCAGCAGCTTTCGCAGGGCTAGCAATCAGCCCCAGCATTTT.